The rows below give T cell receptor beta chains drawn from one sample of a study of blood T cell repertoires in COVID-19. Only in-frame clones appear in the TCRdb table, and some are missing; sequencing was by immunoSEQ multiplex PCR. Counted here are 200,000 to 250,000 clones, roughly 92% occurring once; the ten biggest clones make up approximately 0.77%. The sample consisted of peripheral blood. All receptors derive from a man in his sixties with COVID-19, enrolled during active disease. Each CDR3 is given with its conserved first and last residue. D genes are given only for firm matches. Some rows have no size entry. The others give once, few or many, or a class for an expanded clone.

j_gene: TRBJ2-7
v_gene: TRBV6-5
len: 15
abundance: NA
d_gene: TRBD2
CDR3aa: CASSLGAAGPYEQYF
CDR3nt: TGTGCCAGCAGTTTAGGGGCAGCGGGGCCCTACGAGCAGTACTTC

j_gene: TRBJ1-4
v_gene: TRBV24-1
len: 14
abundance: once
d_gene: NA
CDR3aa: CATRVTGLNEKLFF
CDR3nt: TGTGCCACCAGGGTGACAGGCCTTAATGAAAAACTGTTTTTT

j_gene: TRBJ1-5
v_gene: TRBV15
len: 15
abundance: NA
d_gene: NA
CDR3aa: CATSSEATVNQPQHF
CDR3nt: TGTGCCACCAGCAGCGAAGCTACAGTGAATCAGCCCCAGCATTTT

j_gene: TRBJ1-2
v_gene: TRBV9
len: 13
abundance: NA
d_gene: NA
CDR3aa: CASSVDSNYGYTF
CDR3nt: TGTGCCAGCAGCGTCGACAGTAACTATGGCTACACCTTC

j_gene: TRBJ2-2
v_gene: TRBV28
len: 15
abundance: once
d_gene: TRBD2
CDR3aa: CASRTGTSGTGELFF
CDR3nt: TGTGCCAGCAGGACCGGGACTAGCGGCACCGGGGAGCTGTTTTTT

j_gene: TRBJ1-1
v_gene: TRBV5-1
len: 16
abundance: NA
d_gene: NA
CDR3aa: CASSSPAGVPNTEAFF
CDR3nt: TGCGCCAGCAGCTCACCCGCGGGGGTCCCGAACACTGAAGCTTTCTTT

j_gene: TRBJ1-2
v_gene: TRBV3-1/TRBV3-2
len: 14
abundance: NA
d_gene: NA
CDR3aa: CASSQLGPNYGYTF
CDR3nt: TGTGCCAGCAGCCAATTGGGGCCGAACTATGGCTACACCTTC

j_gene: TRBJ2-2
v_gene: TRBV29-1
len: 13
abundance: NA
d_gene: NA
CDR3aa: CSVKGPGTGELFF
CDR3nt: TGCAGCGTTAAAGGGCCGGGAACCGGGGAGCTGTTTTTT

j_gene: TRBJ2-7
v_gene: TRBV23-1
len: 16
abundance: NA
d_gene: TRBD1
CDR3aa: CASSQVQGKAVLEQYF
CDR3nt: TGCGCCAGCAGTCAAGTACAGGGGAAGGCGGTGCTCGAGCAGTACTTC

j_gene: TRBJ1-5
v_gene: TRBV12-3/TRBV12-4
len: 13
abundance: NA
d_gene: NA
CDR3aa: CASSLSEGGPQHF
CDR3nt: TGTGCCAGCAGTTTAAGCGAAGGGGGGCCCCAGCATTTT

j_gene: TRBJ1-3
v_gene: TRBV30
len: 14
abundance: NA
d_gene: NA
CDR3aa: CAWSPTATGNTIYF
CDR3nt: TGTGCCTGGAGTCCGACAGCAACTGGAAACACCATATATTTT

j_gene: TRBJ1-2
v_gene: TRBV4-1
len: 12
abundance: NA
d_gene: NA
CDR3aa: CASSQVAYGYTF
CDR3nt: TGCGCCAGCAGCCAAGTCGCGTATGGCTACACCTTC

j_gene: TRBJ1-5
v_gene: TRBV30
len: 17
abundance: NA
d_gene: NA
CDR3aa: CAWSVDRGLPINQPQHF
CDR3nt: TGTGCCTGGAGTGTGGACAGAGGGCTTCCAATTAATCAGCCCCAGCATTTT

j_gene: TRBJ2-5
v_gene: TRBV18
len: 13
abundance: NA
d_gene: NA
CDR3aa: CASSPRQEETQYF
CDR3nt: TGTGCCAGCTCACCACGGCAGGAAGAGACCCAGTACTTC

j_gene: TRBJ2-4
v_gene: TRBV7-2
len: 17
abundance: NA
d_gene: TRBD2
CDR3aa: CASSVTSGYLAKNIQYF
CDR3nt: TGTGCCAGCAGCGTGACTAGCGGTTATCTAGCCAAAAACATTCAGTACTTC

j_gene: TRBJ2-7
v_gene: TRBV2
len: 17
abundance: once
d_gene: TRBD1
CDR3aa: CASSEAPRQGSSYEQYF
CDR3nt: TGTGCCAGCAGTGAAGCCCCGAGACAGGGGTCCTCCTACGAGCAGTACTTC

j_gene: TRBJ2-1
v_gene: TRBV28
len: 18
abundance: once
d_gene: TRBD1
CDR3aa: CASSLSGRTGQEDHEQFF
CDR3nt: TGTGCCAGCAGTTTATCGGGTCGGACGGGACAGGAGGACCATGAGCAGTTCTTC

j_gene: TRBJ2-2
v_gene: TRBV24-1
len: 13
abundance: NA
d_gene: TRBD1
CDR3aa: CATRQGSTGELFF
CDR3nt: TGTGCCACCCGACAGGGATCGACCGGGGAGCTGTTTTTT

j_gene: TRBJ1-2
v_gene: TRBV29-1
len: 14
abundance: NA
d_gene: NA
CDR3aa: CSVEDRMGSYGYTF
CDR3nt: TGCAGCGTTGAAGATCGGATGGGGAGCTATGGCTACACCTTC

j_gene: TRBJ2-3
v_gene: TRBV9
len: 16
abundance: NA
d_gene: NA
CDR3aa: CASSVKKSSGTDTQYF
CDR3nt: TGTGCCAGCAGCGTCAAGAAGTCTAGCGGCACAGATACGCAGTATTTT

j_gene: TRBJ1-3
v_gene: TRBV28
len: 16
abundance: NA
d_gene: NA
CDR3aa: CASSLLFSSSGNTIYF
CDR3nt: TGTGCCAGCAGTTTATTGTTTAGCAGCTCTGGAAACACCATATATTTT

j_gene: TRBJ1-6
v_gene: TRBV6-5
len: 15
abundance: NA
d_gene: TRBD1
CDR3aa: CASSTYRQGSSPLHF
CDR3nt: TGTGCCAGCAGTACCTACCGACAGGGTAGTTCACCCCTCCACTTT

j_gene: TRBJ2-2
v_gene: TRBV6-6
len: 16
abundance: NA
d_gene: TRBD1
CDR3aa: CASSSPGQGNTGELFF
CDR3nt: TGTGCCAGCAGTTCCCCGGGACAGGGAAACACCGGGGAGCTGTTTTTT

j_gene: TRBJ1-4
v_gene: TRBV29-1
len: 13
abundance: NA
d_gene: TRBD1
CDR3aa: CSVGGQGDEKLFF
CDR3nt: TGCAGCGTTGGGGGACAGGGTGATGAAAAACTGTTTTTT

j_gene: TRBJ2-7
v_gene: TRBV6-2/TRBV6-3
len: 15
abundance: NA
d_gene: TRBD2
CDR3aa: CASSSPLLAGYEQYF
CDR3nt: TGTGCCAGCAGCTCCCCCTTACTAGCGGGCTACGAGCAGTACTTC

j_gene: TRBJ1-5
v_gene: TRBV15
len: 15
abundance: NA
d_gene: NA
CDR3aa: CATSREWDTYQPQHF
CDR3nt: TGTGCCACCAGCAGAGAATGGGACACCTATCAGCCCCAGCATTTT

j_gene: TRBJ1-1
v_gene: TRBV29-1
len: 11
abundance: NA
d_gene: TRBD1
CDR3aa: CSVGRGPESFF
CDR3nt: TGCAGCGTTGGTAGGGGGCCGGAATCTTTCTTT

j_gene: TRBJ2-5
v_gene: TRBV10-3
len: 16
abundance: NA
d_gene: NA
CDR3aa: CAISENSAGGLETQYF
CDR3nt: TGTGCCATCAGTGAGAACTCCGCCGGGGGGCTGGAGACCCAGTACTTC

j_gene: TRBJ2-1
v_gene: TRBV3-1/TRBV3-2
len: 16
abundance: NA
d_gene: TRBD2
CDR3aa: CASSQVALAVNNEQFF
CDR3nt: TGTGCCAGCAGCCAAGTAGCACTAGCGGTCAACAATGAGCAGTTCTTC

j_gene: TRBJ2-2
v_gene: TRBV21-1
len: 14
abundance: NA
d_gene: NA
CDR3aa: CASSPVGGTGELFF
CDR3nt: TGTGCCAGCAGCCCAGTAGGGGGCACCGGGGAGCTGTTTTTT

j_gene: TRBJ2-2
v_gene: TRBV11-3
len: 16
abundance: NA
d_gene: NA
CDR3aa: CASSLGSTMNTGELFF
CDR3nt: TGTGCCAGCAGCTTAGGTAGTACTATGAACACCGGGGAGCTGTTTTTT

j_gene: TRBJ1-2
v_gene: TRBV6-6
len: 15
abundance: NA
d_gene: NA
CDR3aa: CASFPWEATRGGYTF
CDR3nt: TGTGCCAGCTTTCCATGGGAGGCAACGAGGGGAGGCTACACCTTC

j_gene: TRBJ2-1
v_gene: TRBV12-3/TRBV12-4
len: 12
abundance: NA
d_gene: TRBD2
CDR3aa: CASRGIAGKQFF
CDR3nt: TGTGCCAGCAGGGGAATAGCGGGGAAGCAGTTCTTC

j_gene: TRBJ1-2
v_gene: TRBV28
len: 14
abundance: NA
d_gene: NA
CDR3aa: CASTAGTPNYGYTF
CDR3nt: TGTGCCAGCACAGCAGGTACGCCTAACTATGGCTACACCTTC

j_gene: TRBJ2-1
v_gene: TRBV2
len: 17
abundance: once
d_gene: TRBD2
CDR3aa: CASSGSRGGATRDEQFF
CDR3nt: TGTGCCAGCAGTGGTTCTCGCGGGGGGGCTACGAGGGATGAGCAGTTCTTC

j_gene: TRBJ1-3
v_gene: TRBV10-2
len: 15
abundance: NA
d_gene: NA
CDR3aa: CASSPTVISGNTIYF
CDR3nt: TGCGCCAGCAGTCCGACAGTTATCTCTGGAAACACCATATATTTT

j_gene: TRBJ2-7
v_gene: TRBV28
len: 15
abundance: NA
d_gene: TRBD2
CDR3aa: CASSGSHGTSYEQYF
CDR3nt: TGTGCCAGCAGTGGCTCACACGGGACTAGCTACGAGCAGTACTTC

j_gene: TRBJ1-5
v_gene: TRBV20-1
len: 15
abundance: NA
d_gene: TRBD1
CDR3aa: CSASDTGGSNQPQHF
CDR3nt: TGCAGTGCTAGTGATACAGGGGGTAGCAATCAGCCCCAGCATTTT

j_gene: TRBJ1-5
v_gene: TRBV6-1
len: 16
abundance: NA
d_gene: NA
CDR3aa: CASSEAGNRANQPQHF
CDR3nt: TGTGCCAGCAGTGAAGCGGGAAACAGGGCAAATCAGCCCCAGCATTTT

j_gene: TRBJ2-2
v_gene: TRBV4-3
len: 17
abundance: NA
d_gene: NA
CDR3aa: CASSARSTQGGAGELFF
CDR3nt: TGCGCCAGCAGCGCCCGCAGTACCCAGGGCGGTGCCGGGGAGCTGTTTTTT

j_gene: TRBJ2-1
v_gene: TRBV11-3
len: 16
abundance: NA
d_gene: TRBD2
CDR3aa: CASSLAASGHYNEQFF
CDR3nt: TGTGCCAGCAGCTTAGCGGCTAGCGGACACTACAATGAGCAGTTCTTC

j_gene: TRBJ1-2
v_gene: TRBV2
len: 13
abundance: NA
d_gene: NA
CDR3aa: CASREQGYYGYTF
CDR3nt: TGTGCCAGCAGAGAACAGGGTTACTATGGCTACACCTTC

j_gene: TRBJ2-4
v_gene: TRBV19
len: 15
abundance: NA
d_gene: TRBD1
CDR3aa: CASSIDRDAKNIQYF
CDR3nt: TGTGCCAGTAGTATTGACAGGGATGCCAAAAACATTCAGTACTTC

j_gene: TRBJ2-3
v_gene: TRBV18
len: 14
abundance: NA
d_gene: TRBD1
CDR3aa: CASSPISDRDTQYF
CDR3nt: TGTGCCAGCTCACCCATTTCGGACAGGGATACGCAGTATTTT

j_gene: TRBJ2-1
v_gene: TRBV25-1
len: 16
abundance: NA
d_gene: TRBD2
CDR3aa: CASSDTSGRGYNEQFF
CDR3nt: TGTGCCAGCAGTGATACCAGCGGGAGAGGTTACAATGAGCAGTTCTTC

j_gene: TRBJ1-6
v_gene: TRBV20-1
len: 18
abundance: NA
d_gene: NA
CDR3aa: CSASLPKGARVAVSPLHF
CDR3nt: TGCAGTGCTAGTTTACCGAAGGGCGCGAGGGTCGCGGTGTCACCCCTCCACTTT

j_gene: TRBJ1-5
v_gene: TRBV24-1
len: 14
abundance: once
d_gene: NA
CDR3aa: CATSDLQANQPQHF
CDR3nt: TGTGCCACCAGTGATTTACAGGCCAATCAGCCCCAGCATTTT

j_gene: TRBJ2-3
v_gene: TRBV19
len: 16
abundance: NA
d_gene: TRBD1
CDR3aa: CASSKSGTASTDTQYF
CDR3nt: TGTGCCAGTAGTAAGTCCGGGACAGCTAGCACAGATACGCAGTATTTT

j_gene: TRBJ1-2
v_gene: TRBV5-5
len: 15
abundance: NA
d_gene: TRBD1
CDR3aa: CASSLSGQGDYGYTF
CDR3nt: TGTGCCAGCAGCTTGTCGGGACAGGGGGACTATGGCTACACCTTC

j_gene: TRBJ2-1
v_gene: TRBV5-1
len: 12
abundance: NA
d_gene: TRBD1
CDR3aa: CASSLRTGPQFF
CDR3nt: TGCGCCAGCAGCTTACGGACAGGACCGCAGTTCTTC